This TCR beta chain came from a study of blood T cells in healthy people across ages. About the study: Every two T cells gave about one barcoded beta molecule via template switching. General study findings and limits: Unsorted PBMCs ruled out conclusive naive versus antigen-experienced comparison. Diversity estimated from one million T cells was considered an underestimate.

Alongside a J-beta primer mix, a sample-barcoded 5' primer served in a second PCR lasting 7 to 11 cycles. TCRdb re-derived calls from the 5' RACE reads in MiXCR, one entry per CDR3 protein. The table records fewer than 2,000,000 distinct CDR3 sequences, approximately 39% of them present only once. The CDR3 extends over 13 amino acids. The ends were cut back, 5 bases at V and 6 bases at J, with 13 bases in the middle. Germline V gene lookup returns CDR1 MGHDK and CDR2 SYGVNS. As concerns this clonotype: As yet, its antigen is unknown.

The sequence derives from a human donor in good health. The sequencing sample was made of blood. The rearrangement joins TRBV25-1 to TRBJ1-1, with a possible D match to TRBD1 (5 bases). The CDR3 DNA reads as TGTGCCAGCAGTCCGGGGCCGGGCGCTGAAGCTTTCTTT. Its protein product is CASSPGPGAEAFF. Full variable domain (remainder filled in from reference TRBV25-1 and TRBJ1-1): EADIYQTPRYLVIGTGKKITLECSQTMGHDKMYWYQQDPGMELHLIHYSYGVNSTEKGDLSSESTVSRIRTEHFPLTLESARPSHTSQYLCASSPGPGAEAFFGQGTRLTVV.